This T cell receptor beta chain was recovered during a study of T cells in Graves' hyperthyroidism and ophthalmopathy. In the study overall: Peripheral blood samples were taken at initial diagnosis, prior to any treatment. Regarding the study as a whole: Ophthalmopathy was predicted by the model a median of roughly 6 months ahead of onset.

Comment on this clonotype: What it recognizes is unknown.

CDR3 length: 12 amino acids. Germline-derived CDR1 and CDR2 are LNHDA and SQIVND (reference sequence). V lost 10 bases and J lost 6, with 13 bases in between. RNA transcripts provided the source from which TCR beta CDR3 regions were amplified. HTBI primers drove first-round RT-PCR of the TCR CDR3. TCRdb called the multiplex PCR reads again in MiXCR, with one record for every CDR3 protein. The sample contains just under 750,000 distinct CDR3 sequences, around a third of which appear only once. The receptor was isolated from a middle-aged woman with Graves' hyperthyroidism. The rearrangement links TRBV19 to TRBJ2-1; D gene uncertain. The sequenced sample was blood. Here the CDR3 DNA reads TGTGCCACCATTAGGGCAGGCAATGAGCAGTTCTTC. Its protein product is CATIRAGNEQFF.